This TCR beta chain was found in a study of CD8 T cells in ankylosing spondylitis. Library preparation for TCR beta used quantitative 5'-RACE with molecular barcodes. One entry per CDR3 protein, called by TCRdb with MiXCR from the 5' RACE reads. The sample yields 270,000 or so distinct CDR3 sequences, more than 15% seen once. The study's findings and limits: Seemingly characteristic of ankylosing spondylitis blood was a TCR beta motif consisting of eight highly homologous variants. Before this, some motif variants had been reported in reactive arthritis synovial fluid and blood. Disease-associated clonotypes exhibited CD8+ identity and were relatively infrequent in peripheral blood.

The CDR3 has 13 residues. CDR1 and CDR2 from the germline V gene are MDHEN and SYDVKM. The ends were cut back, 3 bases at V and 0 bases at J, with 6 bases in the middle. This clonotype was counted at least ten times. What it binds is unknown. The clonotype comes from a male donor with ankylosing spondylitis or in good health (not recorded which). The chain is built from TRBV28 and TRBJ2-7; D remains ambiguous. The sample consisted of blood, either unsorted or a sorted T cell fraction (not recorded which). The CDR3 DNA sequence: TGTGCCAGCAGTTTTAAAGCCTCCTACGAGCAGTACTTC. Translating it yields CASSFKASYEQYF.